The 7 T cell receptor beta chains given below trace back to one sample, sequenced in a study of cytomegalovirus exposure and HLA in healthy donors (dated by TCRdb to the late 2010s). Library prep was done by the immunoSEQ multiplex PCR assay. For the multiplex PCR, a mixture combining 60 forward primers for TCR Vbeta segments and 13 reverse primers for TCR Jbeta segments was used. Drawn from immuneACCESS, this table holds only the in-frame rearrangements with V and J called that TCRdb kept. Clones are partly lost; checked studies trace under half to an unresolved V gene and leave the rest unexplained. Within this sample are about 210,000 clones, with about 80% of them counted one time only. Roughly 14% of the sample comes from the top ten. What was sequenced was PBMCs. The receptors were gathered from a woman younger than 45 in good health and CMV-seropositive.

This sequence joins TRBV19 and TRBJ2-4; 7 nucleotides line up with TRBD1. Looked up from germline, CDR1 is LNHDA and CDR2 is SQIVND (reference sequence). CDR3 length equals 17 residues. V trimming: 5 bases; J trimming: 1 base; junction bases outside the gene matches: 11. The CDR3 nucleotides read TGTGCCAGTAGTCCCCGGGACAGATTTATTGCCAAAAACATTCAGTACTTC. It yields the protein CASSPRDRFIAKNIQYF.

V and J are TRBV28 and TRBJ2-3; D might be TRBD2 (6 bases). Germline V gene data show CDR1 as MDHEN and CDR2 as SYDVKM. The V end was cut by 6 bases, the J end by 7 bases, with 11 bases between. This CDR3 spans 12 amino acids. The CDR3 coding sequence is TGTGCCAGCAGCAGCCGGGGGTATACGCAGTATTTT. It specifies CASSSRGYTQYF.

The chain uses TRBV30 and TRBJ2-3; D is ambiguous. CDR3 length equals 11 residues. Trimming left V 1 base short and J 5 bases short, with 4 bases between. Germline CDR1 reads GTSNPN; CDR2 reads SVGIG (reference sequence). The DNA for the CDR3 is TGTGCCTGGAGTGAGCAAGATACGCAGTATTTT. It yields the protein CAWSEQDTQYF.

This clone was detected only a few times. J is TRBJ2-7 and V is TRBV5-1; 7 nucleotides align to TRBD1. V shed 0 bases and J 6 bases; nucleotides not matched to a gene: 9. Germline V lookup: CDR1 SGHRS, CDR2 YFSETQ. This CDR3 has 15 residues. The CDR3 bases are TGCGCCAGCAGCTTGGAGGGGACAGCTAGTGGCGAGCAGTACTTC. This sequence encodes CASSLEGTASGEQYF.

The V gene is TRBV20-1, the J gene TRBJ2-5; D remains ambiguous. The CDR3 is 11 amino acids. Germline CDR1 reads DFQATT; CDR2 reads SNEGSKA (reference sequence). V was trimmed by 5 bases and J by 4 bases, leaving 8 bases between them. DNA for the CDR3: TGCAGTGCTCCTATCGGAGAGACCCAGTACTTC. Its translation is CSAPIGETQYF.

This chain connects TRBV10-3 to TRBJ1-1; TRBD1 is a possible D gene (6 bases). This CDR3 is built from 13 residues. The ends were cut back, 5 bases at V and 4 bases at J, with 11 bases in the middle. Germline V CDR1 and CDR2: ENHRY, SYGVKD. CDR3 loop: CAISSGEGTEAFF. In nucleotides, the CDR3 is TGTGCCATCAGTTCAGGGGAAGGCACTGAAGCTTTCTTT.

This chain joins TRBV4-2 and TRBJ1-1; unclear D gene. The CDR3 is 15 amino acids. Trimming left V 4 bases short and J 1 base short, with 13 bases between. The germline gives CDR1 LGHNA, CDR2 YNFKEQ. CDR3 sequence: CASSLTGGGNTEAFF. The CDR3 region has the DNA TGTGCCAGCAGCCTTACGGGAGGCGGGAACACTGAAGCTTTCTTT.